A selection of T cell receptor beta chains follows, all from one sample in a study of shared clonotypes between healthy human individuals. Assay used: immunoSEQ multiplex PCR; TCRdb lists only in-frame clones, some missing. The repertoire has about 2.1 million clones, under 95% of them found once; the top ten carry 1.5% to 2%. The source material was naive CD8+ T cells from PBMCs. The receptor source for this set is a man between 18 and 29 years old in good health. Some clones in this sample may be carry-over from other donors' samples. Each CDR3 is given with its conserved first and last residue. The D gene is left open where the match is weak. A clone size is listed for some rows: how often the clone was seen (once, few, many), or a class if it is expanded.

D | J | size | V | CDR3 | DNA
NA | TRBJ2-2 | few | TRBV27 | CASSDDYTWELFF | TGTGCCAGCAGCGACGATTATACGTGGGAGCTGTTTTTT
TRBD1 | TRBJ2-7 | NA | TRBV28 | CASSLRDRAYEQYF | TGTGCCAGCAGCCTCCGGGACAGGGCATACGAGCAGTACTTC
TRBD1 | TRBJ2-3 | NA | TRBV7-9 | CASRGQTSTDTQYF | TGTGCCAGCAGGGGACAGACTAGCACAGATACGCAGTATTTT
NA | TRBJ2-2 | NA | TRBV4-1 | CASSQGEGRPGELFF | TGCGCCAGCAGCCAAGGAGAGGGTAGACCCGGGGAGCTGTTTTTT
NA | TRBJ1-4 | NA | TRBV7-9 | CASSYPPRLEKLFF | TGTGCCAGCAGCTATCCTCCTCGCCTGGAAAAACTGTTTTTT
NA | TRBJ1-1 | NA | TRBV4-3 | CASSQPGTTTEAFF | TGCGCCAGCAGCCAGCCCGGGACAACCACTGAAGCTTTCTTT
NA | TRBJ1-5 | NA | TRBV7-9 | CASSLDEGNDQPQHF | TGTGCCAGCAGCTTAGACGAGGGAAACGATCAGCCCCAGCATTTT
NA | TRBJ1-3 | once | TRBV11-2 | CASSLVRASGNTIYF | TGTGCCAGCAGCTTAGTCAGGGCCTCTGGAAACACCATATATTTT
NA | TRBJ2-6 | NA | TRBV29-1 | CSVAEVRGDGANVLTF | TGCAGCGTTGCAGAAGTCAGGGGCGATGGGGCCAACGTCCTGACTTTC
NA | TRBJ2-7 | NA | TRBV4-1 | CASSQVRDTTYEQYF | TGCGCCAGCAGCCAAGTGCGGGACACGACCTACGAGCAGTACTTC
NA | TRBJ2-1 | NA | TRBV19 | CASTPSAGKRWEQFF | TGTGCCAGTACCCCATCGGCGGGCAAGCGGTGGGAGCAGTTCTTC
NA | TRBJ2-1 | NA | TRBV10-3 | CAISEGLNYNEQFF | TGTGCCATCAGTGAGGGGCTCAATTACAATGAGCAGTTCTTC
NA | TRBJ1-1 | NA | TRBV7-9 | CASSYGWSIRAEAFF | TGTGCCAGCAGCTATGGGTGGAGTATTCGGGCTGAAGCTTTCTTT
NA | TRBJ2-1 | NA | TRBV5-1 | CASKGDSYNEQFF | TGCGCCAGCAAGGGGGACTCCTACAATGAGCAGTTCTTC
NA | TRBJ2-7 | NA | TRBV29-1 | CSVDEGEGPYEQYF | TGCAGCGTTGATGAGGGGGAGGGCCCCTACGAGCAGTACTTC
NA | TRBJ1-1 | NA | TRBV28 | CASSHPRELNTEAFF | TGTGCCAGCAGCCACCCCCGGGAACTGAACACTGAAGCTTTCTTT
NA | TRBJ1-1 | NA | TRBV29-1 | CSVGSGRTTFF | TGCAGCGTTGGGTCAGGGCGGACGACTTTCTTT
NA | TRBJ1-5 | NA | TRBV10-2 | CASSETGSNQPQHF | TGCGCCAGCAGTGAGACAGGGAGCAATCAGCCCCAGCATTTT
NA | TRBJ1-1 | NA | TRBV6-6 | CASRGGGAFF | TGTGCCAGTCGGGGTGGGGGAGCTTTCTTT
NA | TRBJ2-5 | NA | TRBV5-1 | CASSFSPGGQETQYF | TGCGCCAGCAGCTTCTCCCCGGGTGGTCAAGAGACCCAGTACTTC
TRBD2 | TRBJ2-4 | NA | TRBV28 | CASNPRSGRGKNIQYF | TGTGCCAGCAACCCGAGGAGCGGGAGGGGCAAAAACATTCAGTACTTC
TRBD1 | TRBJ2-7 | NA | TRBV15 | CATSRAPTGGHAYEQYF | TGTGCCACCAGCAGAGCTCCCACAGGGGGACACGCCTACGAGCAGTACTTC